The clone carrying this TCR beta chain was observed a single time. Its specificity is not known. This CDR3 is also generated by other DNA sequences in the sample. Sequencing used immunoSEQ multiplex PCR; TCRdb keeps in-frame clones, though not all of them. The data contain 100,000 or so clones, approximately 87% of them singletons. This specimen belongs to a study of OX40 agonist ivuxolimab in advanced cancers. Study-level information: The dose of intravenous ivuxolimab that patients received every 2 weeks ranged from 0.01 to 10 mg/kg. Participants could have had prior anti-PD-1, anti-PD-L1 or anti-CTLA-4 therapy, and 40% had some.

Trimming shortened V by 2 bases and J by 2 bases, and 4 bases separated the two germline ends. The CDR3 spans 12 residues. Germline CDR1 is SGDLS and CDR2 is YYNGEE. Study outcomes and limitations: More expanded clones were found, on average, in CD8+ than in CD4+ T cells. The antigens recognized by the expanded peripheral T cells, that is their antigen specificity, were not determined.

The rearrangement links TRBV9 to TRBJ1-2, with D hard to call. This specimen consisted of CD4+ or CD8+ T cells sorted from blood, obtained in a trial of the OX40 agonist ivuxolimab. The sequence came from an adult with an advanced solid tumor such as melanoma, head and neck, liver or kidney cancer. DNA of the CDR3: TGTGCCAGCAGCGTGGGGAACTATGGCTACACCTTC. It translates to CASSVGNYGYTF.